The sequence of this T cell receptor (beta chain) was determined in a study of blood T cell repertoires in COVID-19. The wider study: The cDNA or gDNA used as material had been derived from T cells, B-cell-depleted T cells, or PBMCs.

The repertoire was sequenced with immunoSEQ multiplex PCR; TCRdb's copy has only in-frame clones and lacks some. The table includes roughly 140,000 clones, roughly 80% detected once. Germline V gene data show CDR1 as SGHTA and CDR2 as FQGTGA. The V segment lost 2 bases and the J segment 4 bases; nucleotides outside the gene matches: 3. The CDR3 has 15 residues. The TCR comes from a man between 65 and 79 years old with acute or convalescent COVID-19. The rearrangement uses TRBV7-3 and TRBJ2-2, with 8 bases aligning to TRBD2. Sequenced material: peripheral blood. This chain's CDR3 is CASSLAGGITGELFF. In DNA form, the CDR3 reads TGTGCCAGCAGCTTAGCGGGGGGCATCACCGGGGAGCTGTTTTTT. The complete variable domain, with remaining parts taken from reference TRBV7-3 and TRBJ2-2, reads GAGVSQTPSNKVTEKGKYVELRCDPISGHTALYWYRQSLGQGPEFLIYFQGTGAADDSGLPNDRFFAVRPEGSVSTLKIQRTERGDSAVYLCASSLAGGITGELFFGEGSRLTVL.